This T cell receptor (beta chain) was profiled in a study of cytomegalovirus exposure and HLA in healthy donors. The PCR employed 60 Vbeta primers together with 13 Jbeta primers. Profiling relied on immunoSEQ multiplex PCR, and the TCRdb table lists in-frame clones only, not all of them. The table lists 100,000 to 150,000 clones. This CDR3 is 12 amino acids long. V gave up 1 base and J gave up 3 bases, with 3 bases separating them. In germline, CDR1 is SGHNT, CDR2 YYREEE (reference sequence). The receptor comes from a young man in good health and CMV-seronegative. The chain employs TRBV5-4 and TRBJ2-3; D is uncertain. The sequenced material came from PBMCs. Here the CDR3 DNA reads TGTGCCAGCAGCTTGCTAACAGATACGCAGTATTTT. It translates to CASSLLTDTQYF.